This entry lists 3 T cell receptor beta chains sequenced from one sample in a study of Graves' ophthalmopathy and Graves' hyperthyroidism. Amplifying from RNA transcripts, the study obtained TCR beta CDR3 regions. In the first round, RT-PCR was carried out with HTBI primers, and a multiplex PCR formed the second round. MiXCR was run by TCRdb on the multiplex PCR reads, yielding one entry per CDR3 protein. The sample gives around 1.1 million distinct CDR3 sequences, about two fifths of which show up once; 11% is in the top ten. The sample was peripheral blood or thyroid tissue (not recorded which). The receptors stem from an adult man with Graves' hyperthyroidism.

Details on this clonotype: A much more abundant neighbour one base away suggests this may be a read error. The CDR3 region is CAISYMRTGYGYTF. The CDR3 DNA reads as TGTGCCATCAGTTACATGAGGACGGGTTATGGCTACACCTTC. The J gene is TRBJ1-2, the V gene TRBV10-3, with D unclear. Trimming pared 5 bases from V and 5 bases from J, leaving 15 bases between. CDR3 length equals 14 residues. The V gene's germline CDR1 is ENHRY and CDR2 SYGVKD.

This clonotype was counted at least ten times. The chain has TRBV29-1 and TRBJ2-7, with D unclear. Germline loops: CDR1 SQVTM, CDR2 ANQGSEA. The CDR3 length is 14 residues. The V gene lost 4 bases and the J gene lost 2 bases, with 15 bases spanning the gap. For the CDR3, the DNA is TGCAGCGTTGTACCGGGTCCCTATACCTACGAGCAGTACTTC. It codes for CSVVPGPYTYEQYF.

This clonotype was seen many times. The chain has TRBV20-1 and TRBJ2-7; D not resolved. This CDR3 region has 11 residues. CDR1 is DFQATT and CDR2 is SNEGSKA in the germline V gene (reference sequence). The ends were cut back, 6 bases at V and 3 bases at J, with 9 bases in the middle. DNA of the CDR3: TGCAGTGCAGGACGGAACTACGAGCAGTACTTC. The encoded protein is CSAGRNYEQYF.